This entry features one T cell receptor beta chain sequence. The record originates from a study of blood T cell repertoires in COVID-19. Recovery meant two consecutive negative NP/OP PCR tests, professional clearance, or resolved symptoms. With 3 bases removed from V and 6 bases from J, the gap between germline ends came to 11 bases. Germline values: CDR1 KGHSH, CDR2 LQKENI. There are 13 residues in the CDR3. This table comes from immunoSEQ multiplex PCR, and its TCRdb copy is limited to in-frame clones, with some not included. The table has around 300,000 clones, over 85% seen once. The source of this sequence is a woman aged 25 to 39 who had recovered from COVID-19. The material sequenced was PBMCs or T cells enriched from blood (not recorded which). This sequence joins TRBV18 and TRBJ1-2; D not resolved. The CDR3 bases are TGTGCCAGCTCACCCCAGGAACTTGATGGCTACACCTTC. It codes for CASSPQELDGYTF.